The 25 T cell receptor beta chains presented below share a single source sample, sequenced in a study of blood T cell repertoires in COVID-19. Sequencing used immunoSEQ multiplex PCR; TCRdb keeps in-frame clones, though not all of them. This sample has 200,000 to 250,000 clones, with 82% found just once. Sequencing was carried out using peripheral blood. These receptors originate from a woman younger than 30 with acute or convalescent COVID-19.

The chain couples TRBV10-3 to TRBJ2-1; TRBD2 aligns across 14 bases. The CDR3 totals 15 residues. Germline CDR1 reads ENHRY; CDR2 reads SYGVKD. J was trimmed by 12 bases and V by 5 bases; bases with no gene match: 9. CDR3 coding DNA: TGTGCCATCAGTCAGACTAGCGGGAGGGCCGGAGGGCAGTTCTTC. This encodes CAISQTSGRAGGQFF.

This chain joins TRBV30 and TRBJ2-2, with D perhaps TRBD1 (5 bases). The V end was cut by 1 base, the J end by 2 bases, with 11 bases between. The CDR3 runs 15 residues. Germline CDR1 GTSNPN, CDR2 SVGIG (reference sequence). CDR3 in amino acids: CAWSAKGQNTGELFF. CDR3 coding DNA: TGTGCCTGGAGTGCAAAGGGGCAAAACACCGGGGAGCTGTTTTTT.

A few counts support this clone. The V call is TRBV9, the J call TRBJ2-3; a possible D gene is TRBD1 (5 bases). Trimming took 3 bases from V and 0 from J, leaving 11 bases between them. The length of the CDR3 is 15 residues. Germline V CDR1 and CDR2: SGDLS, YYNGEE. The CDR3 DNA follows: TGTGCCAGCAGCGAGTCCCCAGGGAGCACAGATACGCAGTATTTT. Amino acids: CASSESPGSTDTQYF.

The chain links TRBV7-9 to TRBJ1-3; the D gene is possibly TRBD1 (5 bases). Per the germline V gene, CDR1 is SEHNR and CDR2 is FQNEAQ (reference sequence). Trimming left V 5 bases short and J 8 bases short, with 19 bases between. This CDR3 is built from 15 residues. The CDR3 loop reads CASSGQGGAVDTIYF. CDR3 coding DNA: TGTGCCAGCAGCGGGCAGGGAGGCGCTGTGGACACCATATATTTT. Looking up the rest from reference TRBV7-9 and TRBJ1-3 gives the full variable domain: DTGVSQNPRHKITKRGQNVTFRCDPISEHNRLYWYRQTLGQGPEFLTYFQNEAQLEKSRLLSDRFSAERPKGSFSTLEIQRTEQGDSAMYLCASSGQGGAVDTIYFGEGSWLTVV.

The table lists this clone with a count of one. The chain is built from TRBV11-2 and TRBJ1-1; D not certain. Germline V CDR1 and CDR2: SGHAT, FQNNGV. The CDR3 is made up of 13 amino acids. V was cut by 2 bases and J by 5 bases, with 9 bases left in between. CDR3 in amino acids: CASSLNLRTEAFF. As DNA, the CDR3 is TGTGCCAGCAGCTTAAATCTGAGGACTGAAGCTTTCTTT.

The chain is built from TRBV28 and TRBJ2-3; 10 bases are a match to TRBD2. Germline V lookup: CDR1 MDHEN, CDR2 SYDVKM. CDR3 length equals 14 residues. V lost 7 bases to trimming and J lost 6 bases; unmatched junction nucleotides: 7. DNA for the CDR3: TGTGCCAGCACCTTAGCGGGAGGTTGGGATACGCAGTATTTT. Its protein product is CASTLAGGWDTQYF. Complete variable domain (other parts from reference TRBV28 and TRBJ2-3): DVKVTQSSRYLVKRTGEKVFLECVQDMDHENMFWYRQDPGLGLRLIYFSYDVKMKEKGDIPEGYSVSREKKERFSLILESASTNQTSMYLCASTLAGGWDTQYFGPGTRLTVL.

Here the CDR3 reads CASSLLAGVQETQYF. CDR3 nucleotides: TGTGCCAGCAGTTTATTAGCGGGAGTACAAGAGACCCAGTACTTC. The genes are TRBV28 and TRBJ2-5; 9 positions match TRBD2. CDR1 is MDHEN, CDR2 SYDVKM, per germline. Germline trimming cut 1 base from V and 2 bases from J; bases unmatched to any gene: 2. This CDR3 has 15 amino acids.

This clone has only a few counts. The gene calls are TRBV5-1 and TRBJ1-1; D perhaps matches TRBD1 (5 bases). V shed 4 bases and J shed 1 base, with 14 bases lying between them. Germline V lookup: CDR1 SGHRS, CDR2 YFSETQ. CDR3 length: 15 residues. The CDR3 protein is CASSEGRGTNTEAFF. The CDR3 nucleotides read TGCGCCAGCAGCGAGGGTCGGGGGACGAACACTGAAGCTTTCTTT.

This clone was counted a single time. The CDR3 loop is CASSLVRGKNQPQHF. Written as DNA, the CDR3 is TGTGCCAGCAGTCTCGTCCGGGGGAAAAATCAGCCCCAGCATTTT. V usage is TRBV11-2 and J usage is TRBJ1-5; D possibly corresponds to TRBD1 (5 bases). CDR1 SGHAT and CDR2 FQNNGV come from the germline V gene. The V end was cut by 6 bases, the J end by 4 bases, with 16 bases between. The CDR3 is made up of 15 amino acids.

The chain uses TRBV6-6 and TRBJ1-1; 8 bases line up with TRBD1. Germline V gives CDR1 MNHNY, CDR2 SVGAGI (reference sequence). The CDR3 length is 12 residues. V was clipped by 6 bases and J by 12 bases; unmatched bases: 9. Here the CDR3 DNA reads TGTGCCAGCAGCGCGAGACAGGGGAGATCTTTCTTT. Protein sequence: CASSARQGRSFF.

The V call is TRBV11-2, the J call TRBJ1-1; TRBD1 matches at 7 bases. The V segment lost 5 bases and the J segment 11 bases; nucleotides outside the gene matches: 11. The length of the CDR3 is 13 residues. The germline CDR1 and CDR2 sequences are SGHAT and FQNNGV. The CDR3 sequence: CASSPSGGGDAFF. CDR3 in DNA: TGTGCCAGCAGCCCCTCAGGAGGGGGCGACGCTTTCTTT.

This clone was seen a single time. The chain uses TRBV19 and TRBJ2-2; 9 bases match TRBD1. The CDR3 covers 15 residues. The germline CDR1 and CDR2 sequences are LNHDA and SQIVND (reference sequence). V was pared by 5 bases and J by 1 base, with 2 bases of the junction left unmatched. The CDR3 nucleotides read TGTGCCAGTAGTTGGGGACAGGGGAACACCGGGGAGCTGTTTTTT. Amino acids: CASSWGQGNTGELFF.

This chain uses TRBV7-3 with TRBJ2-3, with TRBD2 matching 14 bases. CDR3 length equals 18 residues. Trimming at V came to 4 bases and at J to 3 bases, leaving 9 bases not matched to a gene. Per the germline V gene, CDR1 is SGHTA and CDR2 is FQGTGA. CDR3 in amino acids: CASSSSTSGRVETDTQYF. DNA of the CDR3: TGTGCCAGCAGCTCATCGACTAGCGGGAGGGTTGAGACAGATACGCAGTATTTT.

The chain combines TRBV9 with TRBJ1-1; a weak D match, TRBD1 (6 bases). Trimming left V 2 bases short and J 1 base short, with 15 bases between. The length of the CDR3 is 16 residues. The germline V gene encodes CDR1 SGDLS and CDR2 YYNGEE. CDR3: CASSVGTPRGNTEAFF. DNA of the CDR3: TGTGCCAGCAGCGTGGGGACACCCAGGGGGAACACTGAAGCTTTCTTT.

The chain links TRBV30 to TRBJ2-3, with TRBD2 matching 12 bases. The germline V gene encodes CDR1 GTSNPN and CDR2 SVGIG (reference sequence). The CDR3 contains 11 residues. Losses at the gene ends were 5 bases for V and 13 bases for J; bases not matched to a gene: 4. The CDR3 reads CAWGLAGKEYF. CDR3 in DNA: TGTGCCTGGGGACTAGCGGGAAAGGAGTATTTT.

This chain joins TRBV27 and TRBJ1-4, with a weak D call TRBD1 (5 bases). Deletions cut 5 bases from V and 0 bases from J, with 13 bases between. Per germline, CDR1 MNHEY and CDR2 SMNVEV (reference sequence). The CDR3 runs 16 residues. This CDR3 reads CASSPRQFATNEKLFF. CDR3 nucleotides: TGTGCCAGCAGTCCCCGACAGTTTGCAACTAATGAAAAACTGTTTTTT. Filled out from reference TRBV27 and TRBJ1-4, the complete variable domain reads EAQVTQNPRYLITVTGKKLTVTCSQNMNHEYMSWYRQDPGLGLRQIYYSMNVEVTDKGDVPEGYKVSRKEKRNFPLILESPSPNQTSLYFCASSPRQFATNEKLFFGSGTQLSVL.

The rearrangement uses TRBV2 and TRBJ1-2; the match to TRBD1 covers 10 bases. Unmatched junction bases numbered 8, after V lost 6 bases and J lost 4 bases. This CDR3 contains 15 residues. Germline V gene data show CDR1 as SNHLY and CDR2 as FYNNEI. The CDR3 coding sequence is TGTGCCAGCAGCCCCGACAGGGGGCAGTCCTATGGCTACACCTTC. Amino acid sequence: CASSPDRGQSYGYTF.

The V gene is TRBV7-8, the J gene TRBJ2-3, with D maybe TRBD2 (6 bases). This CDR3 has 15 amino acids. The germline V gene has CDR1 SGHVS and CDR2 FQNEAQ. The V end lost 1 base, the J end lost 2 bases, and 10 bases lay between the germline ends. The CDR3 DNA sequence: TGTGCCAGCAGCTTAGTTGGCGGGAACACAGATACGCAGTATTTT. This codes for CASSLVGGNTDTQYF.

The V gene is TRBV25-1, the J gene TRBJ2-7; D is ambiguous. The V end was cut by 4 bases, the J end by 0 bases, with 10 bases between. Germline values: CDR1 MGHDK, CDR2 SYGVNS. The CDR3 covers 14 residues. The CDR3 sequence: CASSGKQISYEQYF. The DNA for the CDR3 is TGTGCCAGCAGTGGGAAACAGATCTCCTACGAGCAGTACTTC.

This chain uses TRBV7-3 with TRBJ2-1; D may be TRBD2 (7 bases). V was trimmed by 1 base and J by 6 bases, leaving 25 bases between them. The CDR3 is 19 amino acids. Germline V lookup: CDR1 SGHTA, CDR2 FQGTGA. The CDR3 nucleotides are TGTGCCAGCAGCTTAATGGTTACGGGGGGCGACTCTGTCGCCAATGAGCAGTTCTTC. Translation gives CASSLMVTGGDSVANEQFF.

The V call is TRBV11-2, the J call TRBJ2-1; D perhaps matches TRBD2 (5 bases). The CDR3 is 15 residues long. Trimming removed 4 bases from V and 0 bases from J, with 10 bases in between. The germline gives CDR1 SGHAT, CDR2 FQNNGV. The CDR3 nucleotides read TGTGCCAGCAGCTACAGCGGAAGCTCCTACAATGAGCAGTTCTTC. Amino acid sequence: CASSYSGSSYNEQFF.

V usage is TRBV7-9 and J usage is TRBJ2-7, with D unclear. Per the germline V gene, CDR1 is SEHNR and CDR2 is FQNEAQ (reference sequence). The CDR3 length is 14 residues. The germline V and J ends were trimmed by 4 bases and 3 bases, with 13 bases remaining between them. This CDR3 reads CASSSIGFIYEQYF. In nucleotides, the CDR3 is TGTGCCAGCAGCTCAATCGGGTTTATCTACGAGCAGTACTTC.

This chain joins TRBV7-2 and TRBJ1-2; TRBD1 might be the D (5 bases). Germline CDR1 is SGHTA and CDR2 is FQGNSA. V dropped 4 bases and J dropped 0 bases, with 15 bases sitting between them. The CDR3 contains 16 residues. The CDR3 DNA is TGTGCCAGCAGCTCCCCAAATGACAGAGCTAACTATGGCTACACCTTC. Protein sequence: CASSSPNDRANYGYTF.

V usage is TRBV5-1 and J usage is TRBJ1-3, with 8 positions matching TRBD1. CDR1 SGHRS and CDR2 YFSETQ come from the germline V gene. Trimming cost V 7 bases and J 2 bases; bases outside gene matches: 5. The CDR3 loop spans 14 amino acids. CDR3 DNA sequence: TGCGCCAGCCGGACAGGGATGACTGGAAACACCATATATTTT. It codes for CASRTGMTGNTIYF. The full variable domain, with the rest looked up from reference TRBV5-1 and TRBJ1-3, is KAGVTQTPRYLIKTRGQQVTLSCSPISGHRSVSWYQQTPGQGLQFLFEYFSETQRNKGNFPGRFSGRQFSNSRSEMNVSTLELGDSALYLCASRTGMTGNTIYFGEGSWLTVV.

V is TRBV2 and J is TRBJ2-7; possible D gene TRBD2, 6 bases. Germline CDR1 is SNHLY and CDR2 is FYNNEI. This CDR3 spans 13 amino acids. V was cut by 7 bases and J by 1 base, with 11 bases left in between. CDR3 sequence: CASKEGTSYEQYF. The DNA for the CDR3 is TGTGCCAGCAAAGAGGGGACTTCCTACGAGCAGTACTTC.